The 22 T cell receptor beta chains below come from one sample, sequenced in a study of human T cells and chemical hapten exposure (dated by TCRdb to the early 2020s). The time point tag for this specimen amounts to: patch test 1, 2 weeks after DPC sensitization. The sample's treatment or condition label is to be understood as: therapeutic diphenylcyclopropenone sensitization with weekly scalp DPC. Total RNA was isolated from unfractionated whole blood collected in Tempus Blood RNA tubes. Library preparation was by RACE. Sequencing was carried out with a NextSeq 500. TCRdb reprocessing: public reads trimmed at Q25 with fastp, clones called with MiXCR, in-frame beta chains kept. CDR3 protein sequences are deduplicated, and each keeps its most common genes and DNA. The sample table lists over 50,000 distinct CDR3 sequences, roughly 11% of them with a count of one. Roughly 1.8% of the sample comes from the top ten.

Sequences were derived from whole blood, sampled in connection with sensitization to the hapten diphenylcyclopropenone (DPC). The receptors come from a woman between 35 and 50 years old with alopecia areata. Some clones in this sample may be carry-over from other donors' samples.

The chain uses TRBV12-3 or TRBV12-4 and TRBJ1-5; D might be TRBD1 (5 bases). The ends were cut back, 5 bases at V and 2 bases at J, with 13 bases in the middle. The CDR3 spans 15 residues. CDR3 coding DNA: TGTGCCAGCAGTAGCGGGGGAGTTGGCAATCAGCCCCAGCATTTT. Amino acid sequence: CASSSGGVGNQPQHF.

This clonotype was observed a handful of times. This rearrangement joins TRBV20-1 to TRBJ2-7, with a tentative D call TRBD1 (5 bases). The CDR3 is 14 residues long. Trimming removed 6 bases from V and 3 bases from J, with 18 bases in between. Germline V CDR1 and CDR2: DFQATT, SNEGSKA (reference sequence). CDR3 DNA sequence: TGCAGTGCCGCCTTTCCCGGACAAAACTACGAGCAGTACTTC. Translated, it gives CSAAFPGQNYEQYF.

V is TRBV12-3 or TRBV12-4 and J is TRBJ2-1; TRBD2 is a possible D gene (5 bases). This CDR3 is built from 14 residues. V gave up 3 bases and J gave up 7 bases, with 13 bases separating them. CDR3 amino acids: CASSFPPGNNEQFF. The CDR3 nucleotides read TGTGCCAGCAGTTTCCCCCCGGGGAATAATGAGCAGTTCTTC.

A few counts support this clonotype. The gene calls are TRBV15 and TRBJ2-4, with D possibly matching TRBD1 (5 bases). Looked up from germline, CDR1 is LNHNV and CDR2 is YYDKDF (reference sequence). The CDR3 spans 13 residues. Trimming removed 0 bases from V and 13 bases from J, with 13 bases in between. CDR3 nucleotide sequence: TGTGCCACCAGCAGAGATCAGGACATCCTCCAGTACTTC. It specifies CATSRDQDILQYF.

The chain has TRBV11-2 and TRBJ1-2; no clear D. Trimming pared 0 bases from V and 2 bases from J, leaving 10 bases between. This CDR3 is 15 amino acids long. CDR1 is SGHAT, CDR2 FQNNGV, per germline. The CDR3 DNA follows: TGTGCCAGCAGCTTAGAATTTGGCGCGAACTATGGCTACACCTTC. This codes for CASSLEFGANYGYTF. Looking up the rest from reference TRBV11-2 and TRBJ1-2 gives the full variable domain: EAGVAQSPRYKIIEKRQSVAFWCNPISGHATLYWYQQILGQGPKLLIQFQNNGVVDDSQLPKDRFSAERLKGVDSTLKIQPAKLEDSAVYLCASSLEFGANYGYTFGSGTRLTVV.

This clonotype turned up a few times. V gene TRBV20-1 combines with J gene TRBJ2-5, with 15 bases that match TRBD2. The V and J ends lost 1 base and 4 bases, in that order; junction bases with no gene match: 10. Germline CDR1 is DFQATT and CDR2 is SNEGSKA (reference sequence). The length of the CDR3 is 18 residues. The CDR3 spells CSARGNPGLAGGGETQYF. In DNA form, the CDR3 reads TGCAGTGCTAGAGGAAACCCGGGACTAGCGGGGGGCGGAGAGACCCAGTACTTC.

This clonotype was detected ten times or more. The chain carries TRBV18 and TRBJ2-7, with D perhaps TRBD2 (5 bases). Germline CDR1 and CDR2: KGHSH and LQKENI. The CDR3 runs to 13 residues. V was clipped by 0 bases and J by 4 bases, with 7 bases between them. In DNA, the CDR3 is TGTGCCAGCTCACCACCCCCGGGGTACGAGCAGTACTTC. Amino acid sequence: CASSPPPGYEQYF.

The chain joins TRBV29-1 to TRBJ2-7; possibly TRBD1 for D (5 bases). V shed 0 bases and J shed 8 bases, with 14 bases lying between them. This CDR3 is 13 amino acids long. Germline V gene sequence: CDR1 SQVTM, CDR2 ANQGSEA. This chain's CDR3 is CSVEDLVGDQQYF. In DNA, the CDR3 is TGCAGCGTTGAAGATCTCGTAGGGGATCAGCAGTACTTC.

There are many counts of this clonotype. The chain combines TRBV12-5 with TRBJ2-3; D is undetermined. The CDR3 spans 12 residues. Germline V gives CDR1 LGHNT, CDR2 FRNRAP. With 7 bases removed from V and 4 bases from J, the gap between germline ends came to 9 bases. The CDR3 DNA is TGTGCTAGTGCCCCCCACGCAGATACGCAGTATTTT. The encoded protein is CASAPHADTQYF.

V gene TRBV28 combines with J gene TRBJ2-7, with D perhaps assigned TRBD1 or TRBD2 (5 bases each). Germline loops: CDR1 MDHEN, CDR2 SYDVKM. The CDR3 is made up of 13 amino acids. Deletions cut 10 bases from V and 3 bases from J, with 16 bases between. The CDR3 sequence: CANKPRDGYEQYF. The CDR3, as DNA: TGTGCCAACAAGCCCCGGGACGGCTACGAGCAGTACTTC.

This clonotype was observed at least ten times. This chain connects TRBV11-2 to TRBJ1-1, with 9 bases that match TRBD1. This CDR3 spans 15 amino acids. The germline V gene encodes CDR1 SGHAT and CDR2 FQNNGV. The ends lost 5 bases at V and 1 base at J; junction bases unmatched: 5. The DNA of the CDR3 is TGTGCCAGCAGCCCCCGGACAGGGGAGAACACTGAAGCTTTCTTT. This codes for CASSPRTGENTEAFF.

This clonotype has just a few counts. V and J are TRBV28 and TRBJ1-6; 7 nucleotides line up with TRBD1. The trim removed 7 bases at V and 8 bases at J, leaving 8 bases unmatched. The germline V gene has CDR1 MDHEN and CDR2 SYDVKM. The CDR3 extends over 14 amino acids. CDR3 in amino acids: CASTGQAKDSPLHF. The CDR3 nucleotides are TGTGCCAGCACTGGACAGGCTAAGGATTCACCCCTCCACTTT.

The chain links TRBV7-9 to TRBJ1-5; D not certain. Between the trimmed V and J ends, which lost 2 bases and 2 bases, there was a span of 10 bases. The CDR3 spans 15 residues. Germline assignment: CDR1 SEHNR and CDR2 FQNEAQ (reference sequence). The CDR3: CASSLSIGGNQPQHF. The CDR3 DNA reads TGTGCCAGCAGCTTAAGCATCGGCGGCAATCAGCCCCAGCATTTT.

As regards this clonotype: A read error may explain this, as a much larger clone is one base away. The rearrangement links TRBV18 to TRBJ1-6; D is uncertain. The CDR3 loop spans 16 amino acids. Germline-derived CDR1 and CDR2 are KGHSH and LQKENI. CDR3 loop: CASSPRSRIENSALHF. The CDR3, as DNA: TGTGCCAGCTCACCACGTTCCCGAATCGAAAATTCAGCCCTCCACTTT. Drawing the rest from reference TRBV18 and TRBJ1-6, the complete variable domain is NAGVMQNPRHLVRRRGQEARLRCSPMKGHSHVYWYRQLPEEGLKFMVYLQKENIIDESGMPKERFSAEFPKEGPSILRIQQVVRGDSAAYFCASSPRSRIENSALHFGNGTRLTVT.

This clonotype came up a few times. The chain carries TRBV18 and TRBJ1-4; 7 nucleotides match TRBD1. This CDR3 region has 15 residues. Germline lookup yields CDR1 KGHSH and CDR2 LQKENI. J was trimmed by 3 bases and V by 3 bases; bases with no gene match: 4. CDR3 loop: CASSPAGQSNEKLFF. DNA for the CDR3: TGTGCCAGCTCACCGGCGGGACAGTCTAATGAAAAACTGTTTTTT.

The sample holds a few counts of this clonotype. V usage is TRBV7-2 and J usage is TRBJ2-7; D is uncertain. Looked up from germline, CDR1 is SGHTA and CDR2 is FQGNSA. The CDR3 runs to 13 residues. The V and J ends lost 2 bases and 3 bases respectively, with 8 bases between them. CDR3 amino acids: CASSLNTVYEQYF. CDR3 coding DNA: TGTGCCAGCAGCTTAAACACAGTCTACGAGCAGTACTTC. Together with reference TRBV7-2 and TRBJ2-7, the CDR3 gives the full variable domain: GAGVSQSPSNKVTEKGKDVELRCDPISGHTALYWYRQSLGQGLEFLIYFQGNSAPDKSGLPSDRFSAERTGGSVSTLTIQRTQQEDSAVYLCASSLNTVYEQYFGPGTRLTVT.

CDR3 DNA sequence: TGTGCCAGCAGCTTGGTCAGGGACAGCAACAATGAGCAGTTCTTC. Translating gives CASSLVRDSNNEQFF. V is TRBV5-6 and J is TRBJ2-1, with 7 bases matching TRBD1. CDR1 is SGHDT and CDR2 is YYEEEE in the germline V gene. This CDR3 is built from 15 residues. J lost 5 bases, V lost 0 bases, and 5 bases had no gene match.

This clonotype was detected a few times. The chain recombines TRBV3-1 with TRBJ2-1, with 8 bases lining up with TRBD2. Germline-derived CDR1 and CDR2 are LGHDT and YNNKEL (reference sequence). The J segment lost 3 bases and the V segment lost 1 base, leaving 2 bases of the junction unmatched. The CDR3 consists of 15 residues. CDR3 amino acids: CASSQGSGSYNEQFF. The CDR3 DNA reads TGTGCCAGCAGCCAAGGAAGCGGGAGCTACAATGAGCAGTTCTTC.

This clonotype was counted between two and nine times. This chain connects TRBV19 to TRBJ1-5, with D possibly being TRBD1 (5 bases). The V end was cut by 10 bases, the J end by 1 base, with 14 bases between. The germline V gene encodes CDR1 LNHDA and CDR2 SQIVND (reference sequence). The CDR3 loop spans 14 amino acids. CDR3 DNA: TGTGCCACTCAGGGATGGGTGAGCAATCAGCCCCAGCATTTT. This gives the protein CATQGWVSNQPQHF.

The chain carries TRBV7-2 and TRBJ2-2; D not resolved. Germline assignment: CDR1 SGHTA and CDR2 FQGNSA. Trimming took off 3 bases at V and 5 bases at J, with 13 bases between the two ends. The CDR3 has 15 amino acids. CDR3 region: CASSLAAVGTGELFF. Here the CDR3 DNA reads TGTGCCAGCAGCTTGGCGGCAGTCGGGACCGGGGAGCTGTTTTTT.

The rearrangement joins TRBV2 to TRBJ1-1; D gene unclear. Trimming stripped 4 bases from V and 4 bases from J, with 13 bases between. The CDR3 consists of 14 residues. CDR1 is SNHLY and CDR2 is FYNNEI in the germline V gene. CDR3 nucleotide sequence: TGTGCCAGCAGTGTTCAAATGGCTGGCACTGAAGCTTTCTTT. Its translation: CASSVQMAGTEAFF. Filled out from reference TRBV2 and TRBJ1-1, the complete variable domain reads EPEVTQTPSHQVTQMGQEVILRCVPISNHLYFYWYRQILGQKVEFLVSFYNNEISEKSEIFDDQFSVERPDGSNFTLKIRSTKLEDSAMYFCASSVQMAGTEAFFGQGTRLTVV.

The V call is TRBV7-9, the J call TRBJ2-7, with TRBD1 matching 8 bases. The germline V gene encodes CDR1 SEHNR and CDR2 FQNEAQ (reference sequence). The junction had 2 bases not matched to a gene; V was cut back by 5 bases and J by 2 bases. This CDR3 contains 13 residues. This CDR3 reads CASSRGQAYEQYF. For the CDR3, the DNA is TGTGCCAGCAGCAGGGGACAGGCCTACGAGCAGTACTTC.